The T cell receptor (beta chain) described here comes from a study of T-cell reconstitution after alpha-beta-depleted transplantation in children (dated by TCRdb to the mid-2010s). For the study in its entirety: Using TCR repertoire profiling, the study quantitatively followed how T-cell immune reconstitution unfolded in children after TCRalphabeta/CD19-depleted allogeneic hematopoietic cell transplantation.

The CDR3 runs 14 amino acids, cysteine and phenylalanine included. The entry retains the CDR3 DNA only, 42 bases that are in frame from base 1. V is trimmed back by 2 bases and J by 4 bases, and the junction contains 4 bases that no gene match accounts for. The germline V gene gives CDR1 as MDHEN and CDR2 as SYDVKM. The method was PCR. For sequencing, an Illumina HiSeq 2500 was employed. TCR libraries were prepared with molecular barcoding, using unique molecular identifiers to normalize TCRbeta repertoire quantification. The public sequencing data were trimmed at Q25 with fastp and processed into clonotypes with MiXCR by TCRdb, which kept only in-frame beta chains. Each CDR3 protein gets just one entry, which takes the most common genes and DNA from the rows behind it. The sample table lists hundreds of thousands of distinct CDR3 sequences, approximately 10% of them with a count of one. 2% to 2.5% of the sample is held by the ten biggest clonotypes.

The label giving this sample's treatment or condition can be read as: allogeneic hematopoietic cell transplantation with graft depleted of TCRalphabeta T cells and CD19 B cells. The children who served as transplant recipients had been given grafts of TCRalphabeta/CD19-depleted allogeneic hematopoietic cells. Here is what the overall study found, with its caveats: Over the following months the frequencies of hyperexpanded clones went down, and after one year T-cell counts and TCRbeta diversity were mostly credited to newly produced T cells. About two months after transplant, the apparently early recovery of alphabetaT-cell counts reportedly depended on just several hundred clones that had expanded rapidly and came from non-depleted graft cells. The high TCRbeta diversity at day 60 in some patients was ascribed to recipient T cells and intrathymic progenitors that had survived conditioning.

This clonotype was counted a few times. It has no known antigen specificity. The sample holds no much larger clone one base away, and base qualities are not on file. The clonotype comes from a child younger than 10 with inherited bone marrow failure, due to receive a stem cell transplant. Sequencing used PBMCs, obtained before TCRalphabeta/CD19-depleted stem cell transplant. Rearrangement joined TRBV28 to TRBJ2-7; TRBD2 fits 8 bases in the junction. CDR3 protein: CASSLIGRAYEQYF. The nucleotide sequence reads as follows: TGTGCCAGCAGTTTAATCGGGAGGGCTTACGAGCAGTACTTC.